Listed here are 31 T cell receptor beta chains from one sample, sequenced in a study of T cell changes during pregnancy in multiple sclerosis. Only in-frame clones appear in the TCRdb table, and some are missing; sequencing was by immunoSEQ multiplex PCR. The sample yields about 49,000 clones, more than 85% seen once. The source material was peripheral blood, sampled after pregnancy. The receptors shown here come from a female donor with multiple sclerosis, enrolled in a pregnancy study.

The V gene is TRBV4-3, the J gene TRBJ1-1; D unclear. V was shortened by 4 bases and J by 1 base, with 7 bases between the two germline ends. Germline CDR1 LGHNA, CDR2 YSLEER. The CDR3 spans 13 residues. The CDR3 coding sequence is TGCGCCAGCAGCCTCCTTTCGAACACTGAAGCTTTCTTT. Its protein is CASSLLSNTEAFF.

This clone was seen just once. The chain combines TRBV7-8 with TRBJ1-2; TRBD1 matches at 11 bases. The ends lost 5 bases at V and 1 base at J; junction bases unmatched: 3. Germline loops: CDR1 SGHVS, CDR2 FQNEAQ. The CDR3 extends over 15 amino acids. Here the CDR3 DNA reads TGTGCCAGCAGCAGGACAGGGGGCGGTAACTATGGCTACACCTTC. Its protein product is CASSRTGGGNYGYTF.

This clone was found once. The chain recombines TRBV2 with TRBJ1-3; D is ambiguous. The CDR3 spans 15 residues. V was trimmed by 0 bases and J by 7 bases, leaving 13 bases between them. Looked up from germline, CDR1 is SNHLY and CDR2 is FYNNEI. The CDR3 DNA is TGTGCCAGCAGTGAAGCGCGGGGAGGGTGGAACACCATATATTTT. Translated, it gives CASSEARGGWNTIYF.

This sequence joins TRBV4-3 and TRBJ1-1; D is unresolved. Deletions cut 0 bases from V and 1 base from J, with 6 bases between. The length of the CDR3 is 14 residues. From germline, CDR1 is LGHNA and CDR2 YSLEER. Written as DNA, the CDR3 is TGCGCCAGCAGCCAAGATTCGGGGAACACTGAAGCTTTCTTT. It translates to CASSQDSGNTEAFF.

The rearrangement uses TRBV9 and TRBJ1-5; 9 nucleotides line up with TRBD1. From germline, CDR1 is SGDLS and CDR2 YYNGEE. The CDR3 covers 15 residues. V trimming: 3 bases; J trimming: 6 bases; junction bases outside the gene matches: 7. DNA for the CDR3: TGTGCCAGCAGCGCGGGGGACAGGGAGGGTCAGCCCCAGCATTTT. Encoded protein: CASSAGDREGQPQHF.

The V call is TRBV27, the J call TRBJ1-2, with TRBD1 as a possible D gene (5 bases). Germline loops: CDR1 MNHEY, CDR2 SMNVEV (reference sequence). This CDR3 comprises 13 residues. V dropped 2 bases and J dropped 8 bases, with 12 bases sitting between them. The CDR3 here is CASSLGPQGGYTF. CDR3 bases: TGTGCCAGCAGTTTAGGCCCTCAGGGCGGCTACACCTTC.

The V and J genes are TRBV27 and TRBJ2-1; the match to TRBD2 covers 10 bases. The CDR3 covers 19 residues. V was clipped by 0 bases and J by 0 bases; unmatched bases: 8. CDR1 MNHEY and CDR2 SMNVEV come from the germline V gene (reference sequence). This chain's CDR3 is CASSLSRSLAGASYNEQFF. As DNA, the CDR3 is TGTGCCAGCAGTTTATCGCGGTCTCTAGCGGGGGCCTCCTACAATGAGCAGTTCTTC.

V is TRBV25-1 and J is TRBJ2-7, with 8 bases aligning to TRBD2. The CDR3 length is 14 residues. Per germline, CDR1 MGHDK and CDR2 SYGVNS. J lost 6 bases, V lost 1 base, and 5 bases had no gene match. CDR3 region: CASSEFAGTSEQYF. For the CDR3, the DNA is TGTGCCAGCAGTGAATTCGCAGGGACTAGCGAGCAGTACTTC.

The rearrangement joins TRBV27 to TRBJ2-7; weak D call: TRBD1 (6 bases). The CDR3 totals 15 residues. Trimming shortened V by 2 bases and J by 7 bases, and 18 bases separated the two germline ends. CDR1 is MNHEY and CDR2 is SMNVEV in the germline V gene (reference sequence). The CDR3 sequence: CASSLRRQDPGEQYF. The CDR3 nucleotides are TGTGCCAGCAGTTTAAGGAGACAGGACCCCGGAGAGCAGTACTTC.

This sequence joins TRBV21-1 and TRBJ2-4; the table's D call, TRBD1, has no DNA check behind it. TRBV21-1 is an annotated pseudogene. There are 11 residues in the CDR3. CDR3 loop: CAPPHRDSTDF. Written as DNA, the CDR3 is TGTGCACCTCCACACCGGGACAGTACGGACTTC.

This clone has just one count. The CDR3 sequence is CASSLHGQGNNQPQHF. Here the CDR3 DNA reads TGTGCCAGCAGCCTCCACGGACAGGGCAACAATCAGCCCCAGCATTTT. The V and J genes are TRBV7-2 and TRBJ1-5, with 8 bases that match TRBD1. Germline CDR1 reads SGHTA; CDR2 reads FQGNSA. This CDR3 is built from 16 residues. V dropped 5 bases and J dropped 3; count of bases not matched to a gene: 9.

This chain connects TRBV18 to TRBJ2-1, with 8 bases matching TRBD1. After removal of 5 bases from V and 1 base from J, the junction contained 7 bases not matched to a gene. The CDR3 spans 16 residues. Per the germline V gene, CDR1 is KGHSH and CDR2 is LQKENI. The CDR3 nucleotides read TGTGCCAGCTCAGCACAGACAGGGGAATCCTACAATGAGCAGTTCTTC. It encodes CASSAQTGESYNEQFF.

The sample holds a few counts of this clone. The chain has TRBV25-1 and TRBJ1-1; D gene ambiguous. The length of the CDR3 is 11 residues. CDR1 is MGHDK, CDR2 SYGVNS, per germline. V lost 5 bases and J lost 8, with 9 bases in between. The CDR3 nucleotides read TGTGCCAGCAGTCTAACTACGGAAGCTTTCTTT. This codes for CASSLTTEAFF.

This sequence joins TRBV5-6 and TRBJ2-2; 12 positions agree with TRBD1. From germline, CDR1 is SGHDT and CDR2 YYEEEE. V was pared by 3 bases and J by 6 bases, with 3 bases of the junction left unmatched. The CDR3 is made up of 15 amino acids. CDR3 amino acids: CASSWGQGAAGELFF. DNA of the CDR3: TGTGCCAGCAGCTGGGGACAGGGGGCTGCCGGGGAGCTGTTTTTT.

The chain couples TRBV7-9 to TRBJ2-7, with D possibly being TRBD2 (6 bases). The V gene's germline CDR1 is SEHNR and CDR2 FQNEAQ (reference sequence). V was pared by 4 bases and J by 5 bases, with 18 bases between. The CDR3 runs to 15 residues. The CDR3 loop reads CASSYVGGREDEQYF. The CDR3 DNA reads TGTGCCAGCAGCTACGTGGGAGGCAGGGAGGACGAGCAGTACTTC. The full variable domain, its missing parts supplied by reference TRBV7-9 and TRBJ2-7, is DTGVSQNPRHKITKRGQNVTFRCDPISEHNRLYWYRQTLGQGPEFLTYFQNEAQLEKSRLLSDRFSAERPKGSFSTLEIQRTEQGDSAMYLCASSYVGGREDEQYFGPGTRLTVT.

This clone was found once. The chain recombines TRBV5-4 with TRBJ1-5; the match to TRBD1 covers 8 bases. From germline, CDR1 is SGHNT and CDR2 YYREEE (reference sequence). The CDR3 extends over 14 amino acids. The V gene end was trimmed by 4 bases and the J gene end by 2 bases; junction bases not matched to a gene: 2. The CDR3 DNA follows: TGTGCCAGCAGCATGACAGGGGGCAATCAGCCCCAGCATTTT. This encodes CASSMTGGNQPQHF.

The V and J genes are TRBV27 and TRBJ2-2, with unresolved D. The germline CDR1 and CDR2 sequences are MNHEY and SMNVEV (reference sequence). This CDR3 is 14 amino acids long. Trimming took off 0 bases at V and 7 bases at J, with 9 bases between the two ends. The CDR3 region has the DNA TGTGCCAGCAGTTTATCATCCCCGGTCGGGGAGCTGTTTTTT. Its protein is CASSLSSPVGELFF.

The chain's CDR3 is CASSLAASDTQYF. The DNA for the CDR3 is TGTGCCAGCAGCTTAGCAGCCTCAGATACGCAGTATTTT. The chain is built from TRBV7-2 and TRBJ2-3; D unresolved. V lost 0 bases and J 4 bases, leaving 5 bases between the germline ends. The V gene's germline CDR1 is SGHTA and CDR2 FQGNSA. The CDR3 sequence is 13 residues long.

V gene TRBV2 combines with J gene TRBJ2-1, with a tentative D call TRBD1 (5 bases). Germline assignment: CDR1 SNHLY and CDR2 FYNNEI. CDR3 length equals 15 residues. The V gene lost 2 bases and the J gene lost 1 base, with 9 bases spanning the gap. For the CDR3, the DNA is TGTGCCAGCAGTGAACCAGGGATATCCTACAATGAGCAGTTCTTC. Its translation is CASSEPGISYNEQFF.

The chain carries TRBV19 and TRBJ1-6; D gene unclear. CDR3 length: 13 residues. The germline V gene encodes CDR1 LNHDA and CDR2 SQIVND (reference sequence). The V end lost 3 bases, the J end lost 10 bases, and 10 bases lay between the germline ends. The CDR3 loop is CASSMGLWSPLHF. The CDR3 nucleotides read TGTGCCAGTAGTATGGGCCTTTGGTCACCCCTCCACTTT.

The CDR3 DNA sequence: TGTGCCAGCAGCTTAGATGGCAGGGTAAGGAATCAGCCCCAGCATTTT. Protein sequence: CASSLDGRVRNQPQHF. V is TRBV11-2 and J is TRBJ1-5; perhaps TRBD1 as D (5 bases). V lost 0 bases and J 4 bases, leaving 13 bases between the germline ends. CDR1 is SGHAT and CDR2 is FQNNGV in the germline V gene. The CDR3 spans 16 residues. Using reference TRBV11-2 and TRBJ1-5 for the parts outside the CDR3, the full variable domain is EAGVAQSPRYKIIEKRQSVAFWCNPISGHATLYWYQQILGQGPKLLIQFQNNGVVDDSQLPKDRFSAERLKGVDSTLKIQPAKLEDSAVYLCASSLDGRVRNQPQHFGDGTRLSIL.

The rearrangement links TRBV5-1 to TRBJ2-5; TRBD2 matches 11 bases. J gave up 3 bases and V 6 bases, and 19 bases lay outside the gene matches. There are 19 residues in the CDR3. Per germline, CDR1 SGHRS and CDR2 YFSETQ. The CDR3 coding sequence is TGCGCCAGCACCCGAATCGGTAGCGGGGGGGGTTGGAGAGAAGAGACCCAGTACTTC. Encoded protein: CASTRIGSGGGWREETQYF.

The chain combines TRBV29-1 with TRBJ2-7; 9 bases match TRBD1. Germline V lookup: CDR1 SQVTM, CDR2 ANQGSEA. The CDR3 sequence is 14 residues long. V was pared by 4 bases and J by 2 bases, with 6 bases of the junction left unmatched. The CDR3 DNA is TGCAGCGTTGCGGACAGGGGAGATCCCTACGAGCAGTACTTC. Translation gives CSVADRGDPYEQYF.

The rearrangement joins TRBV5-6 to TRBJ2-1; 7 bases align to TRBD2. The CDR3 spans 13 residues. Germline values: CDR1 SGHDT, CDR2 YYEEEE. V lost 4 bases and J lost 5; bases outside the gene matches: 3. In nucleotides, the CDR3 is TGTGCCAGCAGCCCGGGGACTAACAATGAGCAGTTCTTC. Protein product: CASSPGTNNEQFF.

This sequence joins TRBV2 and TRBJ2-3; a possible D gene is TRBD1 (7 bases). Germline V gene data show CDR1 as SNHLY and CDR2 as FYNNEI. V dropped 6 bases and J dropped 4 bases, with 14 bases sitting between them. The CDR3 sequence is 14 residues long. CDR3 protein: CASSRGSGADTQYF. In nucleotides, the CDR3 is TGTGCCAGCAGCAGGGGGTCGGGGGCAGATACGCAGTATTTT. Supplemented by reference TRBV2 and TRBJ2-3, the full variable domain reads EPEVTQTPSHQVTQMGQEVILRCVPISNHLYFYWYRQILGQKVEFLVSFYNNEISEKSEIFDDQFSVERPDGSNFTLKIRSTKLEDSAMYFCASSRGSGADTQYFGPGTRLTVL.

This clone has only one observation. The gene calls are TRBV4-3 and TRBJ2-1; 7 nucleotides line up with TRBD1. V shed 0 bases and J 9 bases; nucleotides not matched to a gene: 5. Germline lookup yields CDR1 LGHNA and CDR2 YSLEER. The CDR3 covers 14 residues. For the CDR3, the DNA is TGCGCCAGCAGCCAAGAAGGACAGGACGGTGAGCAGTTCTTC. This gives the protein CASSQEGQDGEQFF.

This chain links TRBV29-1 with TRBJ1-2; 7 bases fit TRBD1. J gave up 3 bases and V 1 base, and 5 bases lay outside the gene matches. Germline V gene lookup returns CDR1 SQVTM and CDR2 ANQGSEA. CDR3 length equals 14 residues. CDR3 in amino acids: CSVEAQDRYYGYTF. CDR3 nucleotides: TGCAGCGTTGAAGCGCAGGACAGGTACTATGGCTACACCTTC.

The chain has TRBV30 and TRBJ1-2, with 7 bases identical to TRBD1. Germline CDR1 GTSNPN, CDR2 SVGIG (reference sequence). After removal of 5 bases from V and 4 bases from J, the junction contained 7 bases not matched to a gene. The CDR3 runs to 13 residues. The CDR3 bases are TGTGCCTGGGATGGGACAGCTGTCTATGGCTACACCTTC. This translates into CAWDGTAVYGYTF.

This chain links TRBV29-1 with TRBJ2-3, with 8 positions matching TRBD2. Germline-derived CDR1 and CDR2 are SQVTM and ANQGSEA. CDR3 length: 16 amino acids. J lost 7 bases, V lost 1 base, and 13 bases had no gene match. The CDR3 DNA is TGCAGCGTTGAAGGGGGCAGGGACGGCGGGGGGTATACGCAGTATTTT. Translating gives CSVEGGRDGGGYTQYF.

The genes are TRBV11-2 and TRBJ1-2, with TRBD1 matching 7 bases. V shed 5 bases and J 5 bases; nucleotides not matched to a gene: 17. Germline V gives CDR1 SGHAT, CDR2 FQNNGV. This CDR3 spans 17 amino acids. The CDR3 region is CASSPGQGQWLRYGYTF. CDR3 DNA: TGTGCCAGCAGCCCTGGCCAGGGACAGTGGCTGAGATATGGCTACACCTTC.

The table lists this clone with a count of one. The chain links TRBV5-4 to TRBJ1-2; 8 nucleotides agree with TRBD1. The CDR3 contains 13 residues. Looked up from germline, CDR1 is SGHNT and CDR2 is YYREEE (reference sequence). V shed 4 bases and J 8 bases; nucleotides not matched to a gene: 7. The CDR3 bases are TGTGCCAGCAGCCCGGGACAGGCAAGAGGCTACACCTTC. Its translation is CASSPGQARGYTF. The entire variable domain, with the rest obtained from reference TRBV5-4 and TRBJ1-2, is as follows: ETGVTQSPTHLIKTRGQQVTLRCSSQSGHNTVSWYQQALGQGPQFIFQYYREEENGRGNFPPRFSGLQFPNYSSELNVNALELDDSALYLCASSPGQARGYTFGSGTRLTVV.